This T cell receptor beta chain was observed in a study of cytomegalovirus exposure and HLA in healthy donors. PCR primers comprised 60 Vbeta and 13 Jbeta primers. Sequencing was performed with immunoSEQ multiplex PCR; in TCRdb, only in-frame clones are kept and a portion is missing. The repertoire holds more than 65,000 clones, with over 70% as singletons. This CDR3 region has 16 residues. V lost 5 bases and J 0 bases, leaving 14 bases between the germline ends. Germline-derived CDR1 and CDR2 are KGHSH and LQKENI. The sample was PBMCs. The V call is TRBV18, the J call TRBJ1-3; D uncertain. The TCR sequence derives from a middle-aged man in good health and CMV-seronegative. The CDR3 spells CASSSPGGLSGNTIYF. The CDR3 region has the DNA TGTGCCAGCTCATCCCCGGGAGGGCTCTCTGGAAACACCATATATTTT.